These T cell receptor beta chains were read from a single sample in a study of blood T cell repertoires in COVID-19. Method: immunoSEQ multiplex PCR; TCRdb's copy keeps in-frame clones and lacks some. The sample lists about 180,000 clones; 75% to 80% were seen once. The specimen was peripheral blood. The receptors originated from a woman between 70 and 85 years old with acute or convalescent COVID-19. Each CDR3 is given with its conserved first and last residue. A D gene is named only where the DNA matches it firmly. Some rows have no size entry. The others give once, few or many, or a class for an expanded clone.

size: NA
J: TRBJ1-5
V: TRBV12-5
D: TRBD1
DNA: TGTGCTAGTGGGACGACAGGGCGAGATCAGCCCCAGCATTTT
CDR3: CASGTTGRDQPQHF

size: NA
J: TRBJ2-1
V: TRBV7-3
D: NA
DNA: TGTGCCAGCAGCTCCGACAGGACCTACAATGAGCAGTTCTTC
CDR3: CASSSDRTYNEQFF

size: NA
J: TRBJ2-5
V: TRBV7-2
D: NA
DNA: TGTGCCAGCAGCTTTAGCATTACCCAGTACTTC
CDR3: CASSFSITQYF

size: once
J: TRBJ1-5
V: TRBV5-4
D: NA
DNA: TGTGCCAGCAGCTTCCAGGGGCGCGGGCCCCAGCATTTT
CDR3: CASSFQGRGPQHF

size: NA
J: TRBJ1-4
V: TRBV2
D: TRBD1
DNA: TGTGCCAGCAGTGAAACAGGGGTCGGCGGGGAAAAACTGTTTTTT
CDR3: CASSETGVGGEKLFF

size: once
J: TRBJ2-7
V: TRBV27
D: NA
DNA: TGTGCCAGCAGTTTGGGACTTGGGAGCTCCTACGAGCAGTACTTC
CDR3: CASSLGLGSSYEQYF

size: NA
J: TRBJ1-6
V: TRBV27
D: NA
DNA: TGTGCCAGCAGTACCACGACAGGTTATAATTCACCCCTCCACTTT
CDR3: CASSTTTGYNSPLHF

size: NA
J: TRBJ2-1
V: TRBV7-3
D: TRBD2
DNA: TGTGCCAGCAGTCAGCTAGCGGTAATTAGCTCCTACAATGAGCAGTTCTTC
CDR3: CASSQLAVISSYNEQFF

size: NA
J: TRBJ2-7
V: TRBV5-1
D: NA
DNA: TGCGCCAGCAGCATCTCTGCTGACAGCTTCTACGAGCAGTACTTC
CDR3: CASSISADSFYEQYF

size: few
J: TRBJ1-5
V: TRBV30
D: NA
DNA: TGTGCCTCGTCCGAAGAGGGCAATCAGCCCCAGCATTTT
CDR3: CASSEEGNQPQHF

size: NA
J: TRBJ1-4
V: TRBV6-2/TRBV6-3
D: NA
DNA: TGTGCCAGCAGCCGACGGATCGGGGAAAAACTGTTTTTT
CDR3: CASSRRIGEKLFF

size: NA
J: TRBJ1-5
V: TRBV10-3
D: TRBD1
DNA: TGTGCCATCAGTTCACAGGGGGCCGGCAATCAGCCCCAGCATTTT
CDR3: CAISSQGAGNQPQHF

size: NA
J: TRBJ2-3
V: TRBV28
D: NA
DNA: TGTGCCAGCCGAGCGGAAACAGATACGCAGTATTTT
CDR3: CASRAETDTQYF

size: NA
J: TRBJ1-6
V: TRBV5-1
D: TRBD1
DNA: TGCGCCAGCAGCTTCTTACAGGGGGCTAATTCACCCCTCCACTTT
CDR3: CASSFLQGANSPLHF

size: few
J: TRBJ2-3
V: TRBV29-1
D: NA
DNA: TGCAGCGTTGAAGCAGGGACTAGCACAGATACGCAGTATTTT
CDR3: CSVEAGTSTDTQYF

size: NA
J: TRBJ1-5
V: TRBV18
D: NA
DNA: TGTGCCAGCTCACCGGATATAGGGGGCAATCAGCCCCAGCATTTT
CDR3: CASSPDIGGNQPQHF

size: NA
J: TRBJ2-1
V: TRBV27
D: TRBD1
DNA: TGTGCCAGCAGTTTTGTAGGACAGGGGGCCTACAATGAGCAGTTCTTC
CDR3: CASSFVGQGAYNEQFF

size: once
J: TRBJ2-1
V: TRBV20-1
D: TRBD2
DNA: TGCAGTGCTAGTAAAGGGACTAGCGGTAATGAGCAGTTCTTC
CDR3: CSASKGTSGNEQFF

size: NA
J: TRBJ2-1
V: TRBV6-1
D: NA
DNA: TGTGCCAGCAGTGAAGCGACAGGCCCCGAGCAGTTCTTC
CDR3: CASSEATGPEQFF

size: NA
J: TRBJ1-2
V: TRBV6-5
D: TRBD1
DNA: TGTGCCAGCAGTCATGCCGGGACAGGGGCCGGCTACACCTTC
CDR3: CASSHAGTGAGYTF

size: NA
J: TRBJ1-6
V: TRBV6-5
D: TRBD1
DNA: TGTGCCAGCACCCTGGACAGGATTAATTCACCCCTCCACTTT
CDR3: CASTLDRINSPLHF

size: NA
J: TRBJ2-1
V: TRBV19
D: TRBD2
DNA: TGTGCCAGTACCATAGGTCGGGCTAGCGGGAGAGGTGAGCAGTTCTTC
CDR3: CASTIGRASGRGEQFF

size: NA
J: TRBJ2-1
V: TRBV6-4
D: NA
DNA: TGTGCCAGCAGTGAAGGAGGGAGGTTCCTCTACAATGAGCAGTTCTTC
CDR3: CASSEGGRFLYNEQFF

size: NA
J: TRBJ2-1
V: TRBV11-2
D: NA
DNA: TGCGCGACCTCGGGTCAAATAAGGAGGCCGTACAATGAGCAGTTCTTC
CDR3: CATSGQIRRPYNEQFF

size: NA
J: TRBJ2-4
V: TRBV3-1/TRBV3-2
D: TRBD2
DNA: TGTGCCAGCAGCCCACTGTCGGGACTAGCGGGAGGGGGTAATCCCGTTAGTCAGAACATTCAGTACTTC
CDR3: CASSPLSGLAGGGNPVSQNIQYF

size: few
J: TRBJ1-1
V: TRBV15
D: TRBD1
DNA: TGTGCCACCAGACAGGGGGAGAACACTGAAGCTTTCTTT
CDR3: CATRQGENTEAFF

size: NA
J: TRBJ2-7
V: TRBV27
D: NA
DNA: TGTGCCAGCAGCCTTAGGGGGGGCGAGCAGTACTTC
CDR3: CASSLRGGEQYF

size: few
J: TRBJ2-1
V: TRBV2
D: TRBD1
DNA: TGTGCCAGCTTCCCTATAACCTATACAGGGGAAATCTACAATGAGCAGTTCTTC
CDR3: CASFPITYTGEIYNEQFF

size: NA
J: TRBJ1-2
V: TRBV20-1
D: NA
DNA: TGCAGTGCTAGGGTAGAGAATGGCTACACCTTC
CDR3: CSARVENGYTF

size: NA
J: TRBJ2-5
V: TRBV25-1
D: TRBD2
DNA: TGTGCCAGCAGTGAGGGACTAGCGGGAGGGCAGGAGACCCAGTACTTC
CDR3: CASSEGLAGGQETQYF